One TCR beta chain is described in this entry. The sample belongs to a study of CDR3 diversity in severe acne. The germline V and J ends were trimmed by 5 bases and 10 bases, with 16 bases remaining between them. This CDR3 is built from 14 residues. From germline, CDR1 is SGHKS and CDR2 YYEKEE (reference sequence). MiXCR was run by TCRdb on the PCR reads, yielding one entry per CDR3 protein. The data contain about 76,000 distinct CDR3 sequences, 51% of them singletons. The sample was blood. The receptor was isolated from a male donor in good health, without acne. The chain couples TRBV5-5 to TRBJ1-6; a possible D gene is TRBD1 (5 bases). CDR3: CASSLTMGVSPLHF. The DNA of the CDR3 is TGTGCCAGCAGTCTGACCATGGGGGTATCACCCCTCCACTTT.